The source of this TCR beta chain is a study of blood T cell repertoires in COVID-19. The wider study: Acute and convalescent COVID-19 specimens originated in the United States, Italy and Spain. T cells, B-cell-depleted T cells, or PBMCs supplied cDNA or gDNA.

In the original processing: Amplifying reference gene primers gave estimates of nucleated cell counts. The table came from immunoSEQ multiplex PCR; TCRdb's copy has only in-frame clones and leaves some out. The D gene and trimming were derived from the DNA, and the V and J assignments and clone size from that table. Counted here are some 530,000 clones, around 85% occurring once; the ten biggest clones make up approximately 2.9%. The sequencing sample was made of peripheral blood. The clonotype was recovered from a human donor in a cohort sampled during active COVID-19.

The DNA for the CDR3 is TGTGCCAGCAGCCAAGGACAGGGGGCCTTGGGTGGCTACACCTTC. Translation gives CASSQGQGALGGYTF. V gene TRBV3-1 (or the pseudogene TRBV3-2) combines with J gene TRBJ1-2; TRBD1 aligns across 10 bases. The V segment lost 1 base and the J segment 7 bases; nucleotides outside the gene matches: 6. CDR3 size: 15 residues. Looked up from germline, CDR1 is LGHDT and CDR2 is YNNKEL (reference sequence).